This entry lists 15 T cell receptor beta chains sequenced from one sample in a study of blood T cell repertoires in COVID-19. Here immunoSEQ multiplex PCR was the method, and the copy in TCRdb shows in-frame clones only, minus some. The data show under 250,000 clones, approximately 80% seen once. The sample consisted of peripheral blood. The source of these receptors is a human donor in a cohort sampled during active COVID-19.

The chain uses TRBV7-9 and TRBJ1-5; the D gene is possibly TRBD1 (5 bases). The V gene lost 5 bases and the J gene lost 9 bases, with 17 bases spanning the gap. Per germline, CDR1 SEHNR and CDR2 FQNEAQ (reference sequence). This CDR3 has 14 amino acids. DNA of the CDR3: TGTGCCAGCAGCCTGGGGGGGGGAGACCCGCCCCAGCATTTT. It is translated as CASSLGGGDPPQHF.

This chain uses TRBV28 with TRBJ2-7; D unresolved. V lost 5 bases to trimming and J lost 3 bases, with 8 bases between them. Germline V gene data show CDR1 as MDHEN and CDR2 as SYDVKM. The CDR3 covers 12 residues. CDR3 sequence (DNA): TGTGCCAGCAGTGATTCAGTCTACGAGCAGTACTTC. It specifies CASSDSVYEQYF.

CDR3 region: CASSVGQGGRNQPQHF. In DNA form, the CDR3 reads TGTGCCAGCAGTGTGGGACAGGGGGGCAGGAATCAGCCCCAGCATTTT. The chain combines TRBV2 with TRBJ1-5; 11 positions match TRBD1. CDR1 SNHLY and CDR2 FYNNEI come from the germline V gene. This CDR3 has 16 residues. The V segment lost 4 bases and the J segment 4 bases; nucleotides outside the gene matches: 6.

CDR3 amino acids: CASSFGGTDTQYF. DNA for the CDR3: TGTGCCAGCAGCTTTGGCGGAACAGATACGCAGTATTTT. The rearrangement links TRBV7-6 to TRBJ2-3; D unresolved. Trimming stripped 3 bases from V and 3 bases from J, with 7 bases between. CDR1 and CDR2 from the germline V gene are SGHVS and FNYEAQ. The CDR3 length is 13 residues.

The rearrangement joins TRBV6-5 to TRBJ2-7; tentatively, D is TRBD1 (5 bases). Germline V gene data show CDR1 as MNHEY and CDR2 as SVGAGI. Between the trimmed V and J ends, which lost 7 bases and 0 bases, there was a span of 13 bases. This CDR3 is 14 amino acids long. The DNA for the CDR3 is TGTGCCAGCAACCTACACAGGCTCTCCTACGAGCAGTACTTC. Residues: CASNLHRLSYEQYF.

The J gene is TRBJ1-1, the V gene TRBV6-5; TRBD1 matches 10 bases. Losses at the gene ends were 2 bases for V and 5 bases for J; bases not matched to a gene: 5. Germline V gene sequence: CDR1 MNHEY, CDR2 SVGAGI. There are 15 residues in the CDR3. The CDR3 protein is CASSYIGTGETEAFF. The CDR3 DNA is TGTGCCAGCAGTTACATCGGGACAGGGGAAACTGAAGCTTTCTTT.

V and J are TRBV27 and TRBJ2-3; 8 nucleotides match TRBD2. The germline V gene has CDR1 MNHEY and CDR2 SMNVEV (reference sequence). This CDR3 region has 13 residues. V lost 7 bases and J lost 8; bases outside the gene matches: 8. This CDR3 reads CASNSGAAGTQYF. CDR3 nucleotides: TGTGCCAGCAATAGCGGGGCCGCGGGTACGCAGTATTTT.

The V gene is TRBV2, the J gene TRBJ2-1; 12 bases are shared with TRBD1. V shed 7 bases and J 9 bases; nucleotides not matched to a gene: 4. The germline CDR1 and CDR2 sequences are SNHLY and FYNNEI. This CDR3 contains 13 residues. The DNA of the CDR3 is TGTGCCAGCACGGGACAGGGGGCAGGTGAGCAGTTCTTC. Its translation: CASTGQGAGEQFF.

The chain carries TRBV28 and TRBJ2-3, with no clear D. Germline CDR1 and CDR2: MDHEN and SYDVKM. Trimming took 4 bases from V and 4 from J, leaving 6 bases between them. The CDR3 consists of 12 residues. The CDR3 DNA is TGTGCCAGCAGTTCCTACTCAGATACGCAGTATTTT. It specifies CASSSYSDTQYF.

This chain links TRBV6-5 with TRBJ2-7, with a weak D call TRBD1 (5 bases). This CDR3 comprises 16 residues. V was pared by 2 bases and J by 3 bases, with 17 bases between. CDR1 MNHEY and CDR2 SVGAGI come from the germline V gene. As DNA, the CDR3 is TGTGCCAGCAGTTACCCGACAGAATTCACGTACTACGAGCAGTACTTC. It specifies CASSYPTEFTYYEQYF.

The chain uses TRBV12-3 or TRBV12-4 and TRBJ2-5, with D tentatively TRBD2 (6 bases). This CDR3 comprises 13 residues. The germline V and J ends were trimmed by 7 bases and 1 base, with 10 bases remaining between them. The CDR3 DNA is TGTGCCAGCAAAATAGCGGTCCAAGAGACCCAGTACTTC. This codes for CASKIAVQETQYF.

The rearrangement uses TRBV6-1 and TRBJ1-6; weak D call: TRBD1 (6 bases). CDR1 is MNHNS and CDR2 is SASEGT in the germline V gene. The CDR3 length is 17 residues. V was pared by 4 bases and J by 0 bases, with 13 bases between. Written as DNA, the CDR3 is TGTGCCAGCAGTGGGGGACACCCGAGCTCCTATAATTCACCCCTCCACTTT. This translates into CASSGGHPSSYNSPLHF.

The chain carries TRBV7-8 and TRBJ1-1, with 12 positions matching TRBD1. The CDR3 sequence is 16 residues long. Germline V lookup: CDR1 SGHVS, CDR2 FQNEAQ. V shed 3 bases and J 4 bases; nucleotides not matched to a gene: 6. The DNA of the CDR3 is TGTGCCAGCAGCTTTAGGGACAGGGGGCTGGTCACTGAAGCTTTCTTT. Translating gives CASSFRDRGLVTEAFF.

The chain uses TRBV6-6 and TRBJ1-1, with D perhaps TRBD1 (6 bases). V gave up 2 bases and J gave up 9 bases, with 13 bases separating them. Germline V lookup: CDR1 MNHNY, CDR2 SVGAGI (reference sequence). The CDR3 contains 13 residues. The CDR3: CASSYMSGTKAFF. CDR3 DNA sequence: TGTGCCAGCAGTTACATGTCAGGGACAAAAGCTTTCTTT.

In its sample, this clone was seen a few times. V usage is TRBV5-4 and J usage is TRBJ1-1, with D possibly matching TRBD1 (6 bases). Deletions cut 1 base from V and 6 bases from J, with 10 bases between. CDR3 size: 13 residues. CDR1 and CDR2 from the germline V gene are SGHNT and YYREEE (reference sequence). Written as DNA, the CDR3 is TGTGCCAGCAGCTTGCCCAGACAGGCTGAAGCTTTCTTT. Its translation is CASSLPRQAEAFF. Filled out from reference TRBV5-4 and TRBJ1-1, the complete variable domain reads ETGVTQSPTHLIKTRGQQVTLRCSSQSGHNTVSWYQQALGQGPQFIFQYYREEENGRGNFPPRFSGLQFPNYSSELNVNALELDDSALYLCASSLPRQAEAFFGQGTRLTVV.